This TCR beta chain was captured by sequencing in a study of metastatic and nonmetastatic thyroid tumors. For the study at large: Repertoires were compared across blood and tumor or nodule tissue from malignant and benign thyroid patients. Broader study findings: Benign nodules reportedly had significantly lower TCR beta diversity than malignant thyroid tumors in blood and tumor.

By frequency in the sample, this clone is medium-sized. What it binds is unknown. Each patient came to thyroid surgery without any prior treatment (of any kind). As originally analysed: Variation in CDR3 across clinicopathological groups served as the basis for constructing a distant-metastasis classifier in papillary thyroid cancer. TCRdb re-called clones from the PCR reads using MiXCR. The V and J calls were determined by TCRdb, not by the authors. Altogether approximately 30,000 clones are present, around 3.9% being singletons, with the ten largest covering roughly 3.2%. The TCR comes from a male donor with papillary thyroid cancer or a benign thyroid nodule (not recorded which). Some clones in this sample may be carry-over from other donors' samples. The sequencing sample was made of blood.

This chain's CDR3 is CAAETGTLSSPLHF. Here the CDR3 DNA reads TGTGCCGCCGAAACCGGGACTCTTAGTTCACCCCTCCACTTT. The chain combines TRBV6-1 with TRBJ1-6, with D perhaps TRBD1 (5 bases). V shed 11 bases and J shed 9 bases, with 20 bases lying between them. This CDR3 is built from 14 residues. CDR1 and CDR2 (germline): MNHNS, SASEGT.